This entry features one T cell receptor beta chain sequence. Its antigen is currently unknown. The CDR3 loop spans 16 amino acids. The V gene's germline CDR1 is SEHNR and CDR2 FQNEAQ (reference sequence). Trimming took off 5 bases at V and 0 bases at J, with 16 bases between the two ends. Combining a sample-barcoded 5' primer with a J-beta primer mix, a second PCR ran for roughly 7 to 11 cycles. Every molecule of cDNA carried a tag from a template-switch adaptor with 12 random nucleotides. Each CDR3 protein is one row after TCRdb ran MiXCR on the 5' RACE reads. The repertoire holds about 1.5 million distinct CDR3 sequences, approximately 42% seen once, with just over 4% in the top ten. The entry originates in a study of blood T cells in healthy people across ages. Overall study findings and caveats: A greater number of naive CD4+ cells and higher diversity distinguished long-lived donors from aged donors.

Extraction of total RNA produced a minimum of 5 micrograms from each sample. This chain links TRBV7-9 with TRBJ1-1; tentatively, D is TRBD1 (5 bases). Sequencing was done on a sample of blood. The receptor was derived from a woman aged 18-29 years in good health. CDR3 amino acids: CASSPRTRSMNTEAFF. In DNA, the CDR3 is TGTGCCAGCAGCCCTCGGACAAGATCAATGAACACTGAAGCTTTCTTT. Full variable domain (rest looked up from reference TRBV7-9 and TRBJ1-1): DTGVSQNPRHKITKRGQNVTFRCDPISEHNRLYWYRQTLGQGPEFLTYFQNEAQLEKSRLLSDRFSAERPKGSFSTLEIQRTEQGDSAMYLCASSPRTRSMNTEAFFGQGTRLTVV.